This note documents a single T cell receptor (beta chain) sequence. Its antigen is currently unknown. These data are taken from a study of radiotherapy plus CTLA-4 blockade in lung cancer. At the level of the study: An objective response was seen in around a sixth of patients, and disease control in just over 30%.

Study-level points and caveats: Together with interferon-beta, which increased in serum after radiation, early dynamic changes in blood T cell clones were reportedly the best predictors of response. The study found tumor-derived TCR clones expanded in blood after radiotherapy plus ipilimumab.

Lung cancer patients with chemo-refractory metastatic non-small-cell disease were given focal radiation plus CTLA-4 blockade with ipilimumab. The data were produced by immunoSEQ multiplex PCR, yet TCRdb's version contains in-frame clones alone and is incomplete. Of 110,000 or so clones in the sample, just under 80% were seen once. The sequencing used peripheral blood, collected from a patient treated with radiotherapy plus ipilimumab. The receptor's source is a human donor with non-small cell lung cancer who had a partial response to radiotherapy plus ipilimumab.

In nucleotides, the CDR3 is TGTGCCAGCTCGGGGCAAAGGGTTGAAGCTTTCTTT. Encoded protein: CASSGQRVEAFF. The chain combines TRBV18 with TRBJ1-1; weak D call: TRBD1 (5 bases). V lost 6 bases to trimming and J lost 7 bases, with 12 bases between them. Germline CDR1 KGHSH, CDR2 LQKENI. The length of the CDR3 is 12 residues.